The clone carrying this TCR beta chain has more than one count but fewer than ten. Its antigen is unknown. Amplification of TCR beta CDR3 regions used RNA as the template. With the HTBI primer set, the TCR CDR3 went through a first round of RT-PCR. MiXCR, applied by TCRdb to the multiplex PCR reads, yields one record per CDR3 protein. The sample carries 500,000 to 800,000 distinct CDR3 sequences, roughly 45% recorded once. In making diagnoses, clinical symptoms, serum thyroxine and TRAb, thyroid ultrasound and orbital computed tomography were all used. V lost 6 bases to trimming and J lost 0 bases, with 14 bases between them. Looked up from germline, CDR1 is SNHLY and CDR2 is FYNNEI. This CDR3 has 16 amino acids. These data belong to a study of T cells in Graves' hyperthyroidism and ophthalmopathy. Study-level findings and limits: Model-based prediction identified ophthalmopathy a median approximately 6 months prior to its onset. Separating ophthalmopathy from stable hyperthyroidism was achieved by a 13 V-J model. Expanded thyroid clonotypes (above 0.001) were mostly also found in blood.

The sample comprised peripheral blood or thyroid tissue (not recorded which). The source of this sequence is an adult man with Graves' disease, either hyperthyroidism or ophthalmopathy (not recorded which). The chain combines TRBV2 with TRBJ2-2; TRBD1 might be the D (5 bases). The CDR3 DNA is TGTGCCAGCAGCCGGAGCAGGGCGACGAACACCGGGGAGCTGTTTTTT. Its translation is CASSRSRATNTGELFF.